A single sample gave rise to the 21 T cell receptor beta chains below, sequenced in a study of blood T cells in healthy people across ages. A J-beta primer mix and a sample-barcoded 5' primer were used in a second PCR of roughly 6 to 11 cycles. TCRdb passed the 5' RACE reads through MiXCR, listing each CDR3 protein once. The data hold about 1.8 million distinct CDR3 sequences, with 49% observed a single time. The sample comprised blood. The receptors shown here come from a woman aged 40 to 50 in good health.

The chain is built from TRBV7-2 and TRBJ2-5; a possible D gene is TRBD1 (6 bases). The J call may be incorrect, as the DNA end agrees better with TRBJ2-4. Per the germline V gene, CDR1 is SGHTA and CDR2 is FQGNSA. CDR3 length: 14 amino acids. The CDR3: CASSFLQEGGIQYF. The CDR3 bases are TGTGCCAGCAGCTTCCTACAAGAAGGGGGCATTCAGTACTTC.

This sequence joins TRBV7-9 and TRBJ1-5; tentatively, D is TRBD1 (5 bases). There are 17 residues in the CDR3. V lost 5 bases to trimming and J lost 0 bases, with 17 bases between them. From germline, CDR1 is SEHNR and CDR2 FQNEAQ (reference sequence). DNA of the CDR3: TGTGCCAGCAGCCGACTCGGGACGGGTATTAGCAATCAGCCCCAGCATTTT. Protein product: CASSRLGTGISNQPQHF.

The J gene is TRBJ2-4, the V gene TRBV29-1; 14 bases agree with TRBD2. The V gene's germline CDR1 is SQVTM and CDR2 ANQGSEA. The CDR3 is 15 residues long. After removal of 6 bases from V and 6 bases from J, the junction contained 7 bases not matched to a gene. Here the CDR3 DNA reads TGCAGCGTCCAGGGACTAGCGGGGGAGGGAAACATTCAGTACTTC. The encoded protein is CSVQGLAGEGNIQYF.

This clonotype occurred a few times. The chain employs TRBV15 and TRBJ2-3; 12 nucleotides line up with TRBD2. V lost 2 bases and J lost 6; bases outside the gene matches: 3. CDR1 and CDR2 (germline): LNHNV, YYDKDF (reference sequence). CDR3 length equals 15 residues. Here the CDR3 reads CATSRLAGGPDTQYF. In DNA form, the CDR3 reads TGTGCCACCAGCAGACTAGCGGGGGGGCCCGATACGCAGTATTTT.

This clonotype was observed a handful of times. The chain joins TRBV4-2 to TRBJ2-7; 13 nucleotides agree with TRBD2. Per the germline V gene, CDR1 is LGHNA and CDR2 is YNFKEQ. The V and J ends lost 4 bases and 1 base, in that order; junction bases with no gene match: 7. This CDR3 comprises 17 residues. CDR3 residues: CASSPGLAGALSYEQYF. The CDR3 region has the DNA TGTGCCAGCAGCCCCGGACTAGCGGGGGCCCTTTCCTACGAGCAGTACTTC.

J is TRBJ2-7 and V is TRBV7-8; TRBD2 aligns across 7 bases. The CDR3 loop spans 16 amino acids. In germline, CDR1 is SGHVS, CDR2 FQNEAQ. With 6 bases clipped from V and 4 bases from J, the junction kept 15 bases outside the gene matches. The CDR3 region is CASRRGKGDKGYEQYF. The CDR3 DNA reads TGTGCCAGCAGGCGGGGGAAGGGCGATAAGGGTTACGAGCAGTACTTC.

The chain combines TRBV7-2 with TRBJ1-5; D remains ambiguous. Between the trimmed V and J ends, which lost 7 bases and 4 bases, there was a span of 14 bases. The length of the CDR3 is 14 residues. Germline CDR1 reads SGHTA; CDR2 reads FQGNSA. CDR3 region: CASNVYGVNQPQHF. The CDR3, as DNA: TGTGCCAGCAACGTTTATGGGGTAAATCAGCCCCAGCATTTT.

This clonotype has a handful of counts. The chain is built from TRBV12-3 or TRBV12-4 and TRBJ2-5, with a weak D call TRBD1 (5 bases). The germline V and J ends were trimmed by 6 bases and 5 bases, with 16 bases remaining between them. The CDR3 loop spans 14 amino acids. CDR3 DNA sequence: TGTGCCAGCAGCGAACAGGCTGTGCGGGAGACCCAGTACTTC. This translates into CASSEQAVRETQYF.

The chain employs TRBV19 and TRBJ2-7; TRBD1 is a possible D gene (6 bases). This CDR3 contains 15 residues. With 2 bases removed from V and 3 bases from J, the gap between germline ends came to 14 bases. Germline V gives CDR1 LNHDA, CDR2 SQIVND (reference sequence). CDR3 nucleotide sequence: TGTGCCAGTAGTATACAGGGGATGGTCGACTACGAGCAGTACTTC. Translated, it gives CASSIQGMVDYEQYF.

The chain recombines TRBV7-8 with TRBJ1-4; TRBD1 might be the D (6 bases). V gave up 1 base and J gave up 4 bases, with 10 bases separating them. The CDR3 extends over 15 amino acids. Germline values: CDR1 SGHVS, CDR2 FQNEAQ. The CDR3 loop reads CASSLGQVLNEKLFF. CDR3 DNA sequence: TGTGCCAGCAGCTTAGGACAGGTTCTTAATGAAAAACTGTTTTTT.

The chain employs TRBV12-3 or TRBV12-4 and TRBJ2-5; TRBD1 is a possible D gene (5 bases). Trimming left V 1 base short and J 11 bases short, with 14 bases between. This CDR3 has 13 residues. The CDR3 DNA follows: TGTGCCAGCAGTTTAGGCCACAGGCAGGAGCAGTACTTC. Protein sequence: CASSLGHRQEQYF.

This clonotype was observed a few times. The chain carries TRBV20-1 and TRBJ2-5; D remains unclear. CDR1 DFQATT and CDR2 SNEGSKA come from the germline V gene (reference sequence). Trimming shortened V by 3 bases and J by 2 bases, and 16 bases separated the two germline ends. The CDR3 spans 15 residues. In DNA form, the CDR3 reads TGCAGTGCTAGTAATCATCGGCAGTCTCAAGAGACCCAGTACTTC. It yields the protein CSASNHRQSQETQYF.

This clonotype was detected only a few times. The chain recombines TRBV7-9 with TRBJ2-5; D gene uncertain. Trimming took 1 base from V and 0 from J, leaving 9 bases between them. The germline V gene encodes CDR1 SEHNR and CDR2 FQNEAQ (reference sequence). This CDR3 is built from 15 residues. The CDR3 region has the DNA TGTGCCAGCAGCTTAGTATGGCAGGACCAAGAGACCCAGTACTTC. Encoded protein: CASSLVWQDQETQYF.

This clonotype has only a few counts. At one end the junction does not follow the germline gene, possibly because of a read error. The CDR3: CSSSQEPGAGANVLTF. The CDR3 bases are TGCTCCAGCAGCCAAGAACCGGGGGCTGGGGCCAACGTCCTGACTTTC. The chain is built from TRBV4-3 and TRBJ2-6; TRBD2 is a possible D gene (6 bases). The CDR3 is made up of 16 amino acids. CDR1 LGHNA and CDR2 YSLEER come from the germline V gene.

J is TRBJ2-7 and V is TRBV6-1; either TRBD1 or TRBD2 may supply D (6 bases each). V was cut by 2 bases and J by 5 bases, with 19 bases left in between. The CDR3 consists of 16 residues. CDR1 is MNHNS and CDR2 is SASEGT in the germline V gene. The CDR3 region has the DNA TGTGCCAGCAGTGAATTAACAGGGACGGAGGGCGACGAGCAGTACTTC. Its translation: CASSELTGTEGDEQYF.

This clonotype showed up just once. CDR3 DNA sequence: TGTGCCAGCAGTTACCAGGTTGGAGAGACCCAGTACTTC. Translated, it gives CASSYQVGETQYF. This chain uses TRBV6-6 with TRBJ2-7, with D unclear. The J call is in doubt because the DNA end fits TRBJ2-5 better. The germline V gene has CDR1 MNHNY and CDR2 SVGAGI (reference sequence). The CDR3 is made up of 13 amino acids.

The genes are TRBV7-9 and TRBJ2-1; D gene ambiguous. Deletions cut 5 bases from V and 5 bases from J, with 25 bases between. Germline CDR1 is SEHNR and CDR2 is FQNEAQ (reference sequence). This CDR3 contains 18 residues. Written as DNA, the CDR3 is TGTGCCAGCAGCCCAACCTTGGGCAGGCCGACTGGGGACAATGAGCAGTTCTTC. This sequence encodes CASSPTLGRPTGDNEQFF.

This clonotype was detected a few times. CDR3 nucleotides: TGCGCCAGCGGCCTTAGGGGTTTGCAGGAGACCCAGTACTTC. It is translated as CASGLRGLQETQYF. The chain links TRBV5-1 to TRBJ2-5, with D perhaps TRBD1 (5 bases). This CDR3 comprises 14 residues. Per the germline V gene, CDR1 is SGHRS and CDR2 is YFSETQ. V gave up 7 bases and J gave up 5 bases, with 18 bases separating them. Variable domain in full (rest from reference TRBV5-1 and TRBJ2-5): KAGVTQTPRYLIKTRGQQVTLSCSPISGHRSVSWYQQTPGQGLQFLFEYFSETQRNKGNFPGRFSGRQFSNSRSEMNVSTLELGDSALYLCASGLRGLQETQYFGPGTRLLVL.

This rearrangement joins TRBV10-3 to TRBJ2-5; D is uncertain. The J call may be faulty, since TRBJ2-7 better matches the DNA end. From germline, CDR1 is ENHRY and CDR2 SYGVKD. This CDR3 comprises 13 residues. CDR3 in DNA: TGTGCCATCAGTGATACAGAGGACTACGAGCAGTACTTC. Protein product: CAISDTEDYEQYF.

The chain links TRBV12-3 or TRBV12-4 to TRBJ2-1, with TRBD1 identical over 8 bases. V shed 5 bases and J 15 bases; nucleotides not matched to a gene: 6. The CDR3 is made up of 11 amino acids. CDR3 DNA sequence: TGTGCCAGCAGTGGCGGGACAGGCGGGTTCTTC. It codes for CASSGGTGGFF.

This clonotype was seen once. V usage is TRBV7-2 and J usage is TRBJ2-5; D possibly corresponds to TRBD1 (5 bases). In germline, CDR1 is SGHTA, CDR2 FQGNSA. The CDR3 loop spans 15 amino acids. V was cut by 1 base and J by 11 bases, with 20 bases left in between. CDR3 DNA: TGTGCCAGCAGCTTAGTTGTGGGGCGTTACAATGAGCAGTACTTC. Its protein is CASSLVVGRYNEQYF.